This TCR beta chain was sequenced during a study of radiation and T cells in renal cell carcinoma. This CDR3 is 16 amino acids long. V was clipped by 5 bases and J by 2 bases, with 13 bases between them. From germline, CDR1 is SGHTA and CDR2 FQGNSA. Time point here: blood 4 weeks post-SBRT, at nephrectomy. The treatment was: 15 Gy SBRT to primary tumor, nephrectomy 4 weeks later. Nephrectomy followed 15 Gy stereotactic body radiation by 4 weeks. After SBRT, blood was collected at 2 and 4 weeks, plus baseline. Sequenced by immunoSEQ multiplex PCR; TCRdb stores in-frame clones only, minus some. This table has 150,000 to 200,000 clones, less than 90% appearing once.

The rearrangement links TRBV7-2 to TRBJ2-6; D is ambiguous. The receptor comes from a woman aged 45-59 years with renal cell carcinoma. The starting material was blood, obtained from a patient whose treatment included radiotherapy and nephrectomy. The CDR3 sequence: CASSLSVGPGANVLTF. Written as DNA, the CDR3 is TGTGCCAGCAGCCTGTCAGTTGGTCCTGGGGCCAACGTCCTGACTTTC.